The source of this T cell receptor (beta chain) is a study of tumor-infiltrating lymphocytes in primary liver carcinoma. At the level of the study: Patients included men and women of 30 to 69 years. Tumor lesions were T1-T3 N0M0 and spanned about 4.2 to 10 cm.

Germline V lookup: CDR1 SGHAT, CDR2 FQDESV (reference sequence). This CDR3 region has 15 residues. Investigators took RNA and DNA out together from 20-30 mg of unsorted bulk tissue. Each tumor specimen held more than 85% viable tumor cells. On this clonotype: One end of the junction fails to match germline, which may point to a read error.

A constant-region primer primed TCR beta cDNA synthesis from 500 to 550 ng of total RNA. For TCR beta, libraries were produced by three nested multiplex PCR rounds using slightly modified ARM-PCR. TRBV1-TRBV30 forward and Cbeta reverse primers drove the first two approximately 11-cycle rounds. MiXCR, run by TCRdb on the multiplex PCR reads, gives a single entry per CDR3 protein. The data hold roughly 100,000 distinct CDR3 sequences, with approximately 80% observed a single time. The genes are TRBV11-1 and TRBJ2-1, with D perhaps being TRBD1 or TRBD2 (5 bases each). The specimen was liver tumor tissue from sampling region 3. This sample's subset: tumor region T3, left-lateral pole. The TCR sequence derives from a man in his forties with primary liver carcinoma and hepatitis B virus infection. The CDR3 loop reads CASSFQGPLDNAQLF. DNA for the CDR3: TGTGCCAGCAGCTTCCAGGGACCGCTGGACAATGCACAGTTATTC.